This T cell receptor (beta chain) emerged from a study of monozygotic twins with cystic fibrosis. Findings of the study overall: Co-twins had the most similar V usage for 13 of 16 pairs, J for 8. Monozygotic CF twin pairs shared significantly more nucleotide-identical clonotypes than unrelated CF individuals did. No link emerged between shared CDR3 counts and age, concordance or severity. Low clonality (median around 0.0095) suggested a mostly naive repertoire.

Turning to this clone: The target antigen is unknown.

This table comes from immunoSEQ multiplex PCR, and its TCRdb copy is limited to in-frame clones, with some not included. This sample yields about 36,000 clones, of which 84% are seen a single time; roughly 1.7% belongs to the top ten. V lost 2 bases, J lost 1 base, and 13 bases lay in between. CDR3 length: 15 amino acids. Germline lookup yields CDR1 SGHDT and CDR2 YYEEEE. Sequencing was performed on blood. The J gene is TRBJ2-7, the V gene TRBV5-6; D unclear. The origin of this receptor is a girl aged 2-9 years with cystic fibrosis. The CDR3 loop is CASSFRGVGSYEQYF. The CDR3 DNA is TGTGCCAGCAGCTTTCGCGGAGTAGGGTCCTACGAGCAGTACTTC.